This is a list of T cell receptor beta chains from one sample in a study of T cell responses to AZD1222 COVID-19 vaccine. Sequencing was performed with immunoSEQ multiplex PCR; in TCRdb, only in-frame clones are kept and a portion is missing. The sample holds 150,000 or so clones, roughly 87% seen once. The specimen comprised peripheral blood, sampled 28 days after the second AZD1222 dose. These receptors originate from an adult who received the AZD1222 COVID-19 vaccine. The CDR3 runs from the conserved cysteine through the conserved F or W. A D gene is named only where the DNA matches it firmly. Size values are once, few and many counts, or a class for expanded clones, and some rows have none.

.	TRBJ1-2	.	15	TRBV2	CASRRSQNREGGYTF	TGTGCCAGCAGGAGAAGTCAAAACAGGGAAGGAGGCTACACCTTC
.	TRBJ2-2	.	17	TRBV27	CASSARQRAVGTGELFF	TGTGCCAGCAGTGCACGACAGCGGGCTGTTGGTACCGGGGAGCTGTTTTTT
.	TRBJ1-2	.	14	TRBV6-5	CASSSRPGSYGYTF	TGTGCCAGCAGTTCTCGTCCAGGGTCCTATGGCTACACCTTC
.	TRBJ1-6	.	11	TRBV5-6	CASSFNSPLHF	TGTGCCAGCAGCTTTAATTCACCCCTCCACTTT
.	TRBJ1-4	TRBD1	12	TRBV29-1	CSETGAEEKLFF	TGCAGCGAGACAGGGGCAGAAGAAAAACTGTTTTTT
.	TRBJ1-2	TRBD1	14	TRBV24-1	CATSGQGARDGYTF	TGTGCCACCAGTGGACAGGGGGCAAGGGATGGCTACACCTTC
.	TRBJ1-2	.	11	TRBV20-1	CSARTQPESTF	TGCAGTGCTCGGACCCAACCCGAGTCCACCTTC
.	TRBJ2-7	.	14	TRBV2	CASSDRRYFYEQYF	TGTGCCAGCAGTGATCGCCGGTACTTCTACGAGCAGTACTTC
.	TRBJ2-7	TRBD2	15	TRBV5-5	CARSWAGGSSYEQYF	TGTGCCCGCAGCTGGGCGGGGGGGAGCTCCTACGAGCAGTACTTC
.	TRBJ2-1	.	11	TRBV21-1	CASSNLGEQFF	TGTGCCAGCAGCAATCTGGGTGAGCAGTTCTTC
once	TRBJ1-5	TRBD1	15	TRBV6-1	CASSESTGANQPQHF	TGTGCCAGCAGTGAATCGACAGGGGCGAATCAGCCCCAGCATTTT
.	TRBJ1-4	.	14	TRBV5-1	CASSSGYRAEKLFF	TGCGCCAGCAGCTCCGGCTACAGAGCTGAAAAACTGTTTTTT
.	TRBJ1-1	.	15	TRBV4-3	CASSHARGGGAEAFF	TGCGCCAGCAGCCACGCCAGGGGCGGAGGCGCTGAAGCTTTCTTT
.	TRBJ1-3	.	16	TRBV28	CASSFAGHIPGNTIYF	TGTGCCAGCAGTTTTGCAGGACACATCCCTGGAAACACCATATATTTT
.	TRBJ2-7	TRBD1	15	TRBV4-2	CASSQIITGGYEQYF	TGTGCCAGCAGCCAAATCATCACAGGGGGGTACGAGCAGTACTTC
.	TRBJ1-2	.	15	TRBV11-2	CASSLELGRNYGYTF	TGTGCCAGCAGCTTAGAGCTCGGACGGAACTATGGCTACACCTTC